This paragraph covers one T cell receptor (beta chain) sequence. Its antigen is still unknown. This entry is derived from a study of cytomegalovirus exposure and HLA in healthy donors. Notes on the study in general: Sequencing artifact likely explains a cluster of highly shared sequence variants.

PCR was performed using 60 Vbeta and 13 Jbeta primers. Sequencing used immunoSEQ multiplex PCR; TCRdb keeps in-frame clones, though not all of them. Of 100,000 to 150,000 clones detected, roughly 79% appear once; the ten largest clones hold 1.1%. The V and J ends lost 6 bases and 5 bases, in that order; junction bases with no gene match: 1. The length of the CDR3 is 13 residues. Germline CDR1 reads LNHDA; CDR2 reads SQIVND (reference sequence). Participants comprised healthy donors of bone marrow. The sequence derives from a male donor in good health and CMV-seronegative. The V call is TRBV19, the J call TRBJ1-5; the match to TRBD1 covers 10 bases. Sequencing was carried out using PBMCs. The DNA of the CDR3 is TGTGCCAGTAGGGACAGGGGGTATCAGCCCCAGCATTTT. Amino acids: CASRDRGYQPQHF.